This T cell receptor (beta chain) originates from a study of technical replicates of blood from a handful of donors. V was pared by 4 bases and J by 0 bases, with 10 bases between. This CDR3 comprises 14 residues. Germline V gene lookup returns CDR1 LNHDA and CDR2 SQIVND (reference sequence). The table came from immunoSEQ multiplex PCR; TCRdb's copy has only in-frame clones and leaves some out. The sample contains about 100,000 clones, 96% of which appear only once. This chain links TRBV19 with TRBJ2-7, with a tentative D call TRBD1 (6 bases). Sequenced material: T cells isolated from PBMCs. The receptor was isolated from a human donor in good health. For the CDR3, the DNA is TGTGCCAGTAGTACGGACAGAGGCTCCTACGAGCAGTACTTC. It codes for CASSTDRGSYEQYF.